A selection of T cell receptor beta chains follows, all from one sample in a study of T cell changes during pregnancy in multiple sclerosis. The assay was immunoSEQ multiplex PCR, and TCRdb's table has in-frame clones only and misses some. This repertoire shows approximately 94,000 clones, about 90% found once; its top ten account for about 2%. Sequenced here: peripheral blood, sampled after pregnancy. Receptor source: a female donor with multiple sclerosis, enrolled in a pregnancy study. The CDR3 runs from the conserved cysteine through the conserved F or W. The size field is filled for only some rows; it gives once, few, many or a size class.

j_call: TRBJ2-7; clone_size: -; v_call: TRBV4-3; cdr3_aa: CASSARPGTYEQYF
j_call: TRBJ2-1; clone_size: -; v_call: TRBV6-5; cdr3_aa: CASSYSNGATPEQFF
j_call: TRBJ2-2; clone_size: once; v_call: TRBV27; cdr3_aa: CASSLLVPRTTGELFF
j_call: TRBJ1-4; clone_size: -; v_call: TRBV7-8; cdr3_aa: CASSLGGMDEKLFF
j_call: TRBJ1-4; clone_size: -; v_call: TRBV28; cdr3_aa: CASSPDAAVEKLFF
j_call: TRBJ1-5; clone_size: once; v_call: TRBV5-8; cdr3_aa: CASSPRRTGRALEPQHF
j_call: TRBJ2-1; clone_size: -; v_call: TRBV4-1; cdr3_aa: CASSQGLAGGHEQFF
j_call: TRBJ1-6; clone_size: -; v_call: TRBV18; cdr3_aa: CASSPPLSSSRGLDSPLHF
j_call: TRBJ1-5; clone_size: -; v_call: TRBV6-6; cdr3_aa: CASWGTGAQPQHF
j_call: TRBJ1-2; clone_size: -; v_call: TRBV19; cdr3_aa: CASSIDGSSVYGYTF
j_call: TRBJ1-5; clone_size: -; v_call: TRBV12-5; cdr3_aa: CASGLGSDRDHQPQHF
j_call: TRBJ1-2; clone_size: -; v_call: TRBV6-5; cdr3_aa: CASTPTGGNGYTF
j_call: TRBJ1-1; clone_size: -; v_call: TRBV4-1; cdr3_aa: CASSQDPGQVLSEAFF
j_call: TRBJ1-2; clone_size: -; v_call: TRBV6-1; cdr3_aa: CASSLRGVSDGYTF
j_call: TRBJ1-4; clone_size: -; v_call: TRBV19; cdr3_aa: CASSIGTGWVEKLFF
j_call: TRBJ2-7; clone_size: -; v_call: TRBV11-3; cdr3_aa: CASSLDLWDNEQYF
j_call: TRBJ2-5; clone_size: -; v_call: TRBV7-3; cdr3_aa: CASSLKGPAGVETQYF
j_call: TRBJ2-5; clone_size: -; v_call: TRBV2; cdr3_aa: CASSMMIWASGGRDEETQYF
j_call: TRBJ1-1; clone_size: -; v_call: TRBV18; cdr3_aa: CASSPRTGSKNTEAFF
j_call: TRBJ2-4; clone_size: -; v_call: TRBV9; cdr3_aa: CASSVEGGSSKNIQYF
j_call: TRBJ2-3; clone_size: -; v_call: TRBV6-5; cdr3_aa: CASSRDRGSDTQYF
j_call: TRBJ2-5; clone_size: -; v_call: TRBV7-7; cdr3_aa: CASSRLAGGQETQYF
j_call: TRBJ1-2; clone_size: -; v_call: TRBV28; cdr3_aa: CASSNTGNYGYTF
j_call: TRBJ1-2; clone_size: -; v_call: TRBV28; cdr3_aa: CASSLLRGNYGYTF
j_call: TRBJ2-7; clone_size: -; v_call: TRBV29-1; cdr3_aa: CSVEGGAHEQYF
j_call: TRBJ2-3; clone_size: -; v_call: TRBV11-3; cdr3_aa: CASSFARSGSTDTQYF
j_call: TRBJ2-1; clone_size: -; v_call: TRBV6-5; cdr3_aa: CASSRDIYNEQFF
j_call: TRBJ1-1; clone_size: -; v_call: TRBV6-5; cdr3_aa: CASSSRQGAIEAFF
j_call: TRBJ2-7; clone_size: -; v_call: TRBV30; cdr3_aa: CAWTGGAEQYF
j_call: TRBJ2-2; clone_size: -; v_call: TRBV2; cdr3_aa: CASSEQGPTGELFF
j_call: TRBJ2-7; clone_size: -; v_call: TRBV2; cdr3_aa: CASRDRYEQYF
j_call: TRBJ1-2; clone_size: -; v_call: TRBV9; cdr3_aa: CASSLPGQGVF
j_call: TRBJ2-7; clone_size: -; v_call: TRBV9; cdr3_aa: CASSVGPGGYEQYF
j_call: TRBJ2-2; clone_size: once; v_call: TRBV2; cdr3_aa: CASSAQGLKNTGELFF
j_call: TRBJ1-2; clone_size: -; v_call: TRBV7-9; cdr3_aa: CASSLKGFYGYTF
j_call: TRBJ2-7; clone_size: -; v_call: TRBV11-3; cdr3_aa: CASSPGQGRSYEQYF
j_call: TRBJ2-3; clone_size: -; v_call: TRBV19; cdr3_aa: CASSLKTSGSTDTQYF
j_call: TRBJ2-3; clone_size: -; v_call: TRBV5-5; cdr3_aa: CASSPIGATDTQYF